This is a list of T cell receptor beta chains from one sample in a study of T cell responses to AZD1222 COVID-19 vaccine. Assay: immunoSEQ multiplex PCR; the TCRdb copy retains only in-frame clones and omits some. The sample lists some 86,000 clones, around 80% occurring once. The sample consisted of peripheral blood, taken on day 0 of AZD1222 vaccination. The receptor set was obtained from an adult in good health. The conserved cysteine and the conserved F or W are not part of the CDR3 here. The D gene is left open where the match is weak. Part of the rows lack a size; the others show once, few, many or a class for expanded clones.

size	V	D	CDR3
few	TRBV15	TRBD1	ATSPGTGGLTEAF
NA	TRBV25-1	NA	ASSENHGNQPQH
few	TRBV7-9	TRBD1	ASSALQGALDTQY
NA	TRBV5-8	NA	ASSWGGKGYGYT
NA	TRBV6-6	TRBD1	ASSYVRGANQPQH
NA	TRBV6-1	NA	ASSDGAGFYGYT
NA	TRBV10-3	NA	AISSGSYEQY
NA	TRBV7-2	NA	ASSSYGQSYNEQF
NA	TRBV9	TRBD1	ASSPQGGLNYGYT
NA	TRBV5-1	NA	ASAQAGDETQY
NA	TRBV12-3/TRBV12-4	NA	ASSFKVVYEQY
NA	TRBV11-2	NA	ASSSGRSTEAF
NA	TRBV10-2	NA	ASSDYRGGSYNEQF
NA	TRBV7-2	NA	ASGHFRGRGNEQY
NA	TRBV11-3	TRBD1	ASSAGQGGYEQY
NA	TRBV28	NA	ASTRTPGGTEAF
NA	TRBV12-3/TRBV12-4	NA	ASSLTNTGELF
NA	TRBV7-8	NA	ASSPAERIGEQF
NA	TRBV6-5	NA	ASSYSMGDTQY
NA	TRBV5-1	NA	ASSLDGLYEQY
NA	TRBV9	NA	ASSVGGMGSPGNTIY
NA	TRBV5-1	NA	ASSASGVGEQF
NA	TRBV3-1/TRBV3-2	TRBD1	ASSQGQTGSNT
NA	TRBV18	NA	ASSSNPTSSYEQY
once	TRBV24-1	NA	ATSDPGTYEQY
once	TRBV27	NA	ASSMTSVVQPQH
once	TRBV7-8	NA	ASSPESGYQETQY
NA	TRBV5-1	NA	ASSPTGIYEQY